These T cell receptor beta chains were read from a single sample in a study of blood T cells in healthy people across ages. One entry per CDR3 protein results from TCRdb running MiXCR on the 5' RACE reads. The sample has about 840,000 distinct CDR3 sequences, almost 30% seen once. These data were also filed under a second study, of T cells of mothers and their children.

The sequencing sample was made of blood. These receptors all come from a woman aged 40 to 50 in good health. Both conserved end residues are part of each CDR3. Each record gives: D gene, J gene, V gene, clone size, CDR3 DNA, CDR3 protein. The D gene is left open where the match is weak. Only some rows state a clone size, as once, few, many or a class for expanded clones.

d_call: TRBD1; j_call: TRBJ2-1; v_call: TRBV10-3; clone_size: many; cdr3_nt: TGTGCCACCAATGGACAGGGCAATGAGCAGTTCTTC; cdr3_aa: CATNGQGNEQFF
d_call: NA; j_call: TRBJ1-6; v_call: TRBV20-1; clone_size: NA; cdr3_nt: TGCAGTGCTAGAGGGGGGCAGGGGACGAACTATAATTCACCCCTCCACTTT; cdr3_aa: CSARGGQGTNYNSPLHF
d_call: NA; j_call: TRBJ2-1; v_call: TRBV6-2/TRBV6-3; clone_size: few; cdr3_nt: TGTGCCAGCAGTTACTCTCCCGAGACCCAGTTCTTC; cdr3_aa: CASSYSPETQFF
d_call: TRBD2; j_call: TRBJ2-1; v_call: TRBV7-9; clone_size: few; cdr3_nt: TGTGCCAGCAGCTTCCGGGACTACCCATACAATGAGCAGTTCTTC; cdr3_aa: CASSFRDYPYNEQFF
d_call: TRBD1; j_call: TRBJ1-1; v_call: TRBV29-1; clone_size: NA; cdr3_nt: TGCAGCGTGGCCCCACAGACAGGGGCGAACACTGAAGCTTTCTTT; cdr3_aa: CSVAPQTGANTEAFF
d_call: NA; j_call: TRBJ2-7; v_call: TRBV4-1; clone_size: many; cdr3_nt: TGCGCCAGCAGCCCGGACATCAGTTCCTACGAGCAGTACTTC; cdr3_aa: CASSPDISSYEQYF
d_call: NA; j_call: TRBJ1-2; v_call: TRBV29-1; clone_size: few; cdr3_nt: TGCAGCGTCGAGGACGGGGTTGGTGGCTACACCTTC; cdr3_aa: CSVEDGVGGYTF
d_call: NA; j_call: TRBJ1-2; v_call: TRBV5-1; clone_size: NA; cdr3_nt: TGCGCCAGCAGCTTGACCAGGGGAGCTAACTATGGCTACACCTTC; cdr3_aa: CASSLTRGANYGYTF
d_call: TRBD2; j_call: TRBJ2-5; v_call: TRBV6-5; clone_size: NA; cdr3_nt: TGTGCCAGCAGCCACCCGGGGGGGGAGACCCAGTACTTC; cdr3_aa: CASSHPGGETQYF
d_call: NA; j_call: TRBJ1-3; v_call: TRBV7-3; clone_size: few; cdr3_nt: TGTGCCAGCAGCTTGGGGCCCGGAAACACCATATATTTT; cdr3_aa: CASSLGPGNTIYF
d_call: NA; j_call: TRBJ2-7; v_call: TRBV20-1; clone_size: NA; cdr3_nt: TGCAGTGCCCCCCCGGCAGGTACCTACGAGCAGTACTTC; cdr3_aa: CSAPPAGTYEQYF
d_call: NA; j_call: TRBJ1-6; v_call: TRBV28; clone_size: many; cdr3_nt: TGTGCCAGCACCGGAACCCATTCACCCCTCCACTTT; cdr3_aa: CASTGTHSPLHF
d_call: NA; j_call: TRBJ2-6; v_call: TRBV29-1; clone_size: many; cdr3_nt: TGCAGCACACGGACCAACGTCCTGACTTTC; cdr3_aa: CSTRTNVLTF
d_call: TRBD1; j_call: TRBJ2-7; v_call: TRBV29-1; clone_size: many; cdr3_nt: TGCAGCGTTGAAGATGGTCGCCAGGGGGTCTACGAGCAGTACTTC; cdr3_aa: CSVEDGRQGVYEQYF
d_call: NA; j_call: TRBJ2-7; v_call: TRBV21-1; clone_size: NA; cdr3_nt: TGTGCCAGCAGCGCGACTAGCGGTTCCTACGGGCAGTACTTC; cdr3_aa: CASSATSGSYGQYF
d_call: TRBD1; j_call: TRBJ1-2; v_call: TRBV29-1; clone_size: NA; cdr3_nt: TGCAGCGTTGTGGACAGGGAGAATGGCTACACCTTC; cdr3_aa: CSVVDRENGYTF
d_call: NA; j_call: TRBJ1-1; v_call: TRBV4-2; clone_size: NA; cdr3_nt: TGTGCCAGCAGCCTCCTTGGTGTGGGGGGAACTTTCTTT; cdr3_aa: CASSLLGVGGTFF
d_call: NA; j_call: TRBJ2-3; v_call: TRBV12-3/TRBV12-4; clone_size: many; cdr3_nt: TGTGCCAGCAGTTCCAAAAGCACAGATACGCAGTATTTT; cdr3_aa: CASSSKSTDTQYF
d_call: NA; j_call: TRBJ2-7; v_call: TRBV7-2; clone_size: few; cdr3_nt: TGTGCCAGCAGCTTAGCGCCCGGTGGGGGCTTAAACGAGCAGTACTTC; cdr3_aa: CASSLAPGGGLNEQYF
d_call: NA; j_call: TRBJ1-2; v_call: TRBV6-5; clone_size: NA; cdr3_nt: TGTGCCAGCATCGATACCGTGGGTGGCTACACCTTC; cdr3_aa: CASIDTVGGYTF
d_call: NA; j_call: TRBJ2-3; v_call: TRBV6-6; clone_size: few; cdr3_nt: TGTGCCAGCAGTTACGGGTCGAACACAGACACAGATACGCAGTATTTT; cdr3_aa: CASSYGSNTDTDTQYF